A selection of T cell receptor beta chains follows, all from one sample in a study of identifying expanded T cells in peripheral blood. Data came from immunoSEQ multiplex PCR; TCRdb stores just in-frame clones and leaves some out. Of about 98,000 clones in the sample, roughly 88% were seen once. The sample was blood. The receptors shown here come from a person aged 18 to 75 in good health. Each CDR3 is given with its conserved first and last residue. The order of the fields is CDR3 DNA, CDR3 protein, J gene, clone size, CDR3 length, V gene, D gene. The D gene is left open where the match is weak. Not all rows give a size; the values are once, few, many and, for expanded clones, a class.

TGTGCCAGCACCCGACAGGGGTGGGATACGCAGTATTTT,CASTRQGWDTQYF,TRBJ2-3,.,13,TRBV6-6,TRBD1
TGTGCCAGCTCACCTGCGGGATACACAGATACGCAGTATTTT,CASSPAGYTDTQYF,TRBJ2-3,once,14,TRBV18,.
TGTGCCAGCAGCTTAAGGGATTTGGATGGCTACACCTTC,CASSLRDLDGYTF,TRBJ1-2,.,13,TRBV7-6,.
TGTGCCAGCACTTGGGGGACAACTAATGAAAAACTGTTTTTT,CASTWGTTNEKLFF,TRBJ1-4,.,14,TRBV21-1,.
TGTGCCAGCAGCTTGTCAGGGGACTATGGCTACACCTTC,CASSLSGDYGYTF,TRBJ1-2,.,13,TRBV5-4,.
TGTGCCAGTAGTATTGCTTTACTCACCGGGGAGCTGTTTTTT,CASSIALLTGELFF,TRBJ2-2,once,14,TRBV19,.
TGCGCCAGCAGCTTACTAGCGGGGGGACAAGAGACCCAGTACTTC,CASSLLAGGQETQYF,TRBJ2-5,.,15,TRBV5-1,TRBD2
TGTGCCAGCACTCTACTAGCTGCAACAGATACGCAGTATTTT,CASTLLAATDTQYF,TRBJ2-3,.,14,TRBV28,.
TGTGCCAGCAGCGCTTCCGGCCGGGGCCCAGATCAGCCCCAGCATTTT,CASSASGRGPDQPQHF,TRBJ1-5,.,16,TRBV7-9,.
TGTGCCAGCAGTCCTAGAAGGGACAGGGGAGAGACCCAGTACTTC,CASSPRRDRGETQYF,TRBJ2-5,.,15,TRBV6-5,TRBD1
TGCGCCAGCAGCTTGACGACAGGGGGTGATCAGCCCCAGCATTTT,CASSLTTGGDQPQHF,TRBJ1-5,.,15,TRBV5-1,TRBD1
TGTGCCAGCAGTGAAGGCGAGGGAGATACGCAGTATTTT,CASSEGEGDTQYF,TRBJ2-3,.,13,TRBV2,.
TGTGCCAGCAGTGAAGGGAGTCAGGGGAACACTGAAGCTTTCTTT,CASSEGSQGNTEAFF,TRBJ1-1,.,15,TRBV6-1,.
TGCACCAGCAGCCCCGCGGGAGTAGGGGAGCTGTTTTTT,CTSSPAGVGELFF,TRBJ2-2,few,13,TRBV1,.
TGTGCCAGCAGCTCTCTAGCGGGGGGAGGCGGTGAGCAGTTCTTC,CASSSLAGGGGEQFF,TRBJ2-1,few,15,TRBV7-9,TRBD2
TGTGCCAGCAGCCGGGGGGTTCCAGGCACTGAAGCTTTCTTT,CASSRGVPGTEAFF,TRBJ1-1,.,14,TRBV27,.
TGTGCCAGCAGTTACATCTCGGGACAGGGCCGTTGGGCTTTCTTT,CASSYISGQGRWAFF,TRBJ1-1,.,15,TRBV6-5,TRBD1
TGTGCCAGCAGCCCTGGGTGGAACACTGAAGCTTTCTTT,CASSPGWNTEAFF,TRBJ1-1,.,13,TRBV7-8,.
TGTGCCAGCAGCCTTCGGACTAGCGGGGACTCCTACAATGAGCAGTTCTTC,CASSLRTSGDSYNEQFF,TRBJ2-1,.,17,TRBV6-4,TRBD2
TGTGCCAGCAGTCGATTGAACACTGAAGCTTTCTTT,CASSRLNTEAFF,TRBJ1-1,once,12,TRBV2,.
TGTGCCATCAGTGAGTCGCAGGGGCTGAACACTGAAGCTTTCTTT,CAISESQGLNTEAFF,TRBJ1-1,.,15,TRBV10-3,.
TGCAGTGCTAGAGCCTCACCAGTCCTGACTTTC,CSARASPVLTF,TRBJ2-6,.,11,TRBV20-1,.
TGTGCCAGCAGCGCCGGACCCCAGAGCTCCTATAATTCACCCCTCCACTTT,CASSAGPQSSYNSPLHF,TRBJ1-6,.,17,TRBV9,.
TGTGCCAGCAGCATCAAAACCGGGACAGGGGCGAATGGCTACACCTTC,CASSIKTGTGANGYTF,TRBJ1-2,.,16,TRBV21-1,.
TGTGCCAGCCAAGCGGGGGGGCCACAGGAGACCCAGTACTTC,CASQAGGPQETQYF,TRBJ2-5,.,14,TRBV7-2,TRBD2
TGTGCCAGCAGCTTGGTGGGCGGGACTAGCGGGGGAACAGATACGCAGTATTTT,CASSLVGGTSGGTDTQYF,TRBJ2-3,.,18,TRBV5-6,TRBD2
TGTGCCAGCTCATCAACGGGCCCAAGCGGCCATGGGTACGAGCAGTACTTC,CASSSTGPSGHGYEQYF,TRBJ2-7,.,17,TRBV18,.
TGTGCCAGCAGTTTATTGGTATGGGGCGGGACCTCTGGGGCCAACGTCCTGACTTTC,CASSLLVWGGTSGANVLTF,TRBJ2-6,.,19,TRBV27,.
TGTGCCAGCAACAGTCCAGGGTTAAACACTGAAGCTTTCTTT,CASNSPGLNTEAFF,TRBJ1-1,.,14,TRBV6-1,.
TGTGCCAGCAGTCGACTAGCGGGGACCTACGAGCAGTACTTC,CASSRLAGTYEQYF,TRBJ2-7,.,14,TRBV2,TRBD2
TGTGCCAGCACAGTAGAGGTGGCTGGGGCCAACGTCCTGACTTTC,CASTVEVAGANVLTF,TRBJ2-6,.,15,TRBV2,.
TGTGCCAGCAGCTTAGCGCGGGACAGTAAAAGCACAGATACGCAGTATTTT,CASSLARDSKSTDTQYF,TRBJ2-3,.,17,TRBV7-6,.
TGTGCCAGCAGCTTAACGGGCTCTGGAAACACCATATATTTT,CASSLTGSGNTIYF,TRBJ1-3,.,14,TRBV11-2,.
TGTGCCCATGGGAACACCCACTCCTACGAGCAGTACTTC,CAHGNTHSYEQYF,TRBJ2-7,.,13,TRBV30,.
TGCGCCAGCAGCGGGAGGGCCGAGGATACGCAGTATTTT,CASSGRAEDTQYF,TRBJ2-3,.,13,TRBV10-1,TRBD2
TGTGCCAGCAGTGATCTAGCGTATCAAGAGACCCAGTACTTC,CASSDLAYQETQYF,TRBJ2-5,.,14,TRBV6-1,.
TGTGCCAGCAGCTTGGGATGGACTAGCGGGGCCGGTGGCGAGACCCAGTACTTC,CASSLGWTSGAGGETQYF,TRBJ2-5,once,18,TRBV5-5,TRBD2